The 2 T cell receptor beta chains below come from one sample, sequenced in a study of Ad26.COV2.S vaccination and SARS-CoV-2 variants. TCRdb's table, derived via immunoSEQ multiplex PCR, lists solely in-frame clones and lacks some. In the table there are around 450,000 clones, 88% of which are singletons. Sample treatment: roughly 20 received Ad26.COV2.S at low or high dose, single or two shots; about five received placebo; per-sample allocation not given. The investigators took samples on day 63 after the first vaccine or placebo injection. Sequenced here: peripheral blood, sampled in a trial of Ad26.COV2.S vaccine versus placebo. These receptors were taken from a person between 18 and 60 years old who received the Ad26.COV2.S COVID-19 vaccine or a placebo.

The chain links TRBV28 to TRBJ1-5; no reliable D call. The CDR3 extends over 12 amino acids. V lost 5 bases, J lost 11 bases, and 13 bases lay in between. CDR1 MDHEN and CDR2 SYDVKM come from the germline V gene. CDR3 in DNA: TGTGCCAGCAGTACGGGGATTAGGGCCCAGCATTTT. Its protein product is CASSTGIRAQHF.

The genes are TRBV19 and TRBJ1-5; 7 nucleotides agree with TRBD1. V trimming: 5 bases; J trimming: 6 bases; junction bases outside the gene matches: 10. The CDR3 is made up of 15 amino acids. Looked up from germline, CDR1 is LNHDA and CDR2 is SQIVND (reference sequence). CDR3 DNA sequence: TGTGCCAGTAGTGGGGAGTCAGCAGGGGGTCAGCCCCAGCATTTT. It yields the protein CASSGESAGGQPQHF.